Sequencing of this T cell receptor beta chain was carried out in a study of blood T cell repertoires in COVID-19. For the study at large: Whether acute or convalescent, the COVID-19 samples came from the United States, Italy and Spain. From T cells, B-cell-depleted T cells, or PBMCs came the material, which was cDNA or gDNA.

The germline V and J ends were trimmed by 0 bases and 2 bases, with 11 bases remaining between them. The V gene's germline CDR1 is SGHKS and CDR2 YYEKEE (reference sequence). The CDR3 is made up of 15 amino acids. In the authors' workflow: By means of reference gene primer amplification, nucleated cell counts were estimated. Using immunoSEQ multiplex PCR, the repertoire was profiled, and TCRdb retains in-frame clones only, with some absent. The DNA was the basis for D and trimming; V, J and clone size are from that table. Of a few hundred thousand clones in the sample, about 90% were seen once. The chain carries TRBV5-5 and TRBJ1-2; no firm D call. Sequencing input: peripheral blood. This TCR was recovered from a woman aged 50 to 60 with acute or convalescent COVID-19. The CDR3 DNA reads TGTGCCAGCAGCTTGGTTGGGAGAGGAAACTATGGCTACACCTTC. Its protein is CASSLVGRGNYGYTF.